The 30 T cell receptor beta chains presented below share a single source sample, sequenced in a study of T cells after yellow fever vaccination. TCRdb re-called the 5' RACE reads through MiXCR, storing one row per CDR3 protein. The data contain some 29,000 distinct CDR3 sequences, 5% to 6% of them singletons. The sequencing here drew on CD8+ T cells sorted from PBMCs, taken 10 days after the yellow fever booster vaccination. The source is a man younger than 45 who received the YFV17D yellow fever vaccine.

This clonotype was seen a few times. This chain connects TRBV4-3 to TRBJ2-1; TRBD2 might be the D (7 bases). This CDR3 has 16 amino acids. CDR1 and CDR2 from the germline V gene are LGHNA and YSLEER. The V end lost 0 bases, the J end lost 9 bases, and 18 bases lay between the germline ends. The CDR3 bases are TGCGCCAGCAGCCAAGAGAGTGAAGGGGAGGGGGGTGAGCAGTTCTTC. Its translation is CASSQESEGEGGEQFF.

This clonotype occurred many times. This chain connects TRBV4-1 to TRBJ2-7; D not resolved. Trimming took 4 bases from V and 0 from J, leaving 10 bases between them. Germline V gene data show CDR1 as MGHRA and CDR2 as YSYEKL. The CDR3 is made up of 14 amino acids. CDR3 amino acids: CASSPKQLSYEQYF. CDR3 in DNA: TGCGCCAGCAGCCCAAAACAGCTCTCCTACGAGCAGTACTTC.

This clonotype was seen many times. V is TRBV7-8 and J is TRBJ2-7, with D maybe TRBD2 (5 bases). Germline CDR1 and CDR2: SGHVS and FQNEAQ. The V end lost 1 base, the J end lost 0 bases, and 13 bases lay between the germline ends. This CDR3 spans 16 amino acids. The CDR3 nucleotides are TGTGCCAGCAGCTTAGTCGGGAAAATGAGCTCCTACGAGCAGTACTTC. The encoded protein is CASSLVGKMSSYEQYF.

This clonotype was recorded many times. The CDR3 loop is CASSIAGIAFF. The CDR3 DNA is TGTGCCAGCAGCATAGCAGGGATAGCTTTCTTT. The genes are TRBV11-2 and TRBJ1-1; D is possibly TRBD1 (5 bases). Germline CDR1 reads SGHAT; CDR2 reads FQNNGV. Trimming shortened V by 5 bases and J by 10 bases, and 11 bases separated the two germline ends. The CDR3 runs 11 residues. The whole variable domain, remainder taken from reference TRBV11-2 and TRBJ1-1, is EAGVAQSPRYKIIEKRQSVAFWCNPISGHATLYWYQQILGQGPKLLIQFQNNGVVDDSQLPKDRFSAERLKGVDSTLKIQPAKLEDSAVYLCASSIAGIAFFGQGTRLTVV.

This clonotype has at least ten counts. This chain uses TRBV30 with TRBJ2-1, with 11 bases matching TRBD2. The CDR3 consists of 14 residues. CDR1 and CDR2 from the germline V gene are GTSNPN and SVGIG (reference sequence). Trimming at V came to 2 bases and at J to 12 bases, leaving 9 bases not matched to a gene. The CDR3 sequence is CAWSPGLAGNWQFF. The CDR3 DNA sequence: TGTGCCTGGAGTCCCGGACTAGCGGGCAATTGGCAGTTCTTC.

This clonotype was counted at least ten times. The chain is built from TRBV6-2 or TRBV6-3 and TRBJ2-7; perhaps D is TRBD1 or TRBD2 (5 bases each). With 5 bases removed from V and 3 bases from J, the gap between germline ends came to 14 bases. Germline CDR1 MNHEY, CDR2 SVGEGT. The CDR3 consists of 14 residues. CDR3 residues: CASSDYGAYYEQYF. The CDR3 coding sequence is TGTGCCAGCAGTGACTACGGGGCGTACTACGAGCAGTACTTC.

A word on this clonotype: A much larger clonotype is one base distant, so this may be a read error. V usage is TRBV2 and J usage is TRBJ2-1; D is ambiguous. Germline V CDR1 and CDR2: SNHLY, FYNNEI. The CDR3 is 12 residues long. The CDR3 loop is CASSDPYYERFF. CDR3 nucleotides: TGTGCCAGCAGTGATCCCTATTATGAGCGGTTCTTC. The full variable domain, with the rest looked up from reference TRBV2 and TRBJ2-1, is EPEVTQTPSHQVTQMGQEVILRCVPISNHLYFYWYRQILGQKVEFLVSFYNNEISEKSEIFDDQFSVERPDGSNFTLKIRSTKLEDSAMYFCASSDPYYERFFGPGTRLTVL.

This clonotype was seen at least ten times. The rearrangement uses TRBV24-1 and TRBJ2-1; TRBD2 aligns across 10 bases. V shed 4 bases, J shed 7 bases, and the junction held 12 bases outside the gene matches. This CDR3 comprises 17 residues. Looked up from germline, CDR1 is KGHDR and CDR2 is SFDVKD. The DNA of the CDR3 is TGTGCCACCAGTGACGGGCTAGCGGGAGAAGGCGGGAATGAGCAGTTCTTC. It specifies CATSDGLAGEGGNEQFF.

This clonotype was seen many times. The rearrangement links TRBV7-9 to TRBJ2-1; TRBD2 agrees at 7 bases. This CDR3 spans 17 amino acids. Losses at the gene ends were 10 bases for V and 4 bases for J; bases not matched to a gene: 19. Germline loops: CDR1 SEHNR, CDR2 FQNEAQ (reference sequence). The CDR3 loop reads CATGGATGRAQYNEQFF. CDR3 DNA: TGTGCCACCGGAGGGGCTACTGGGAGGGCCCAGTACAATGAGCAGTTCTTC.

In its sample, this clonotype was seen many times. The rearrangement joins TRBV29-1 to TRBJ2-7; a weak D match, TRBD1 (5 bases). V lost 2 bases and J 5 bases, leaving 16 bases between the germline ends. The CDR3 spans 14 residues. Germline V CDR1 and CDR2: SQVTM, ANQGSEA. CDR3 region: CSVELQDKSDEQYF. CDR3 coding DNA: TGCAGCGTTGAACTACAGGACAAATCAGACGAGCAGTACTTC.

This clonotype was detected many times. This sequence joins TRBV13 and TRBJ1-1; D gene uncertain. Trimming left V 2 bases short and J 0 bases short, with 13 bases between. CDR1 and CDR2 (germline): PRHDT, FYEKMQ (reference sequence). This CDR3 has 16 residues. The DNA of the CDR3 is TGTGCCAGCAGCTTATCTGGCACCTGGCTGAACACTGAAGCTTTCTTT. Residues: CASSLSGTWLNTEAFF.

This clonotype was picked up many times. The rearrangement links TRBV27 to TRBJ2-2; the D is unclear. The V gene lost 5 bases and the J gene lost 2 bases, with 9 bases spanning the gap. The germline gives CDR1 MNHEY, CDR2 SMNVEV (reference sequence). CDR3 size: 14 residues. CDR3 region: CASSPRQNTGELFF. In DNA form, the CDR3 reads TGTGCCAGCAGTCCCAGACAAAACACCGGGGAGCTGTTTTTT.

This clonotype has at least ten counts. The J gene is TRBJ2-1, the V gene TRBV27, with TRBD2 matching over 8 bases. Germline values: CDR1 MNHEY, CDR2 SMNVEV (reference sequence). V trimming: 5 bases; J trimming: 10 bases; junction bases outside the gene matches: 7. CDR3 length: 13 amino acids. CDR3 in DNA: TGTGCCAGCAGTCCCCCAATAGCGGGAGAGCAGTTCTTC. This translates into CASSPPIAGEQFF.

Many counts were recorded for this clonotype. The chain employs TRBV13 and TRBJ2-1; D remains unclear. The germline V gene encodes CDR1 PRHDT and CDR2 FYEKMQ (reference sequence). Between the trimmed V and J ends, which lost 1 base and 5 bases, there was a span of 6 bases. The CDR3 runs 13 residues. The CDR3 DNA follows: TGTGCCAGCAGCTTAGAGACTCACAATGAGCAGTTCTTC. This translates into CASSLETHNEQFF.

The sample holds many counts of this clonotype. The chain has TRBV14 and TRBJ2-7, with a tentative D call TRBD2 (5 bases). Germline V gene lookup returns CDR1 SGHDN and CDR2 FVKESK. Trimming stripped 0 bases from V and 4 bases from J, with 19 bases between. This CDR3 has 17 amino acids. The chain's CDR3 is CASSQEIEHGVGYEQYF. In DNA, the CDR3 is TGTGCCAGCAGCCAAGAGATAGAGCACGGGGTTGGTTACGAGCAGTACTTC.

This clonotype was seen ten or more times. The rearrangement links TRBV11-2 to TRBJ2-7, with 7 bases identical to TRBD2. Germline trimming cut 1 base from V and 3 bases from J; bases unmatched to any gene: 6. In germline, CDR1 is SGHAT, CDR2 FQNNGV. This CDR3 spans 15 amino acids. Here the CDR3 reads CASSLGAGDGYEQYF. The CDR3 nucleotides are TGTGCCAGCAGCTTAGGGGCGGGAGATGGCTACGAGCAGTACTTC.

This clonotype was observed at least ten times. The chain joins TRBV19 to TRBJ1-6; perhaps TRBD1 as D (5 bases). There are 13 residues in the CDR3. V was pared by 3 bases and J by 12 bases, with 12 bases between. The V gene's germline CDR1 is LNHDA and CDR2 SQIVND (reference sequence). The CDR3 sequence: CASSIPGPRPLHF. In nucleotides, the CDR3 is TGTGCCAGTAGTATCCCAGGGCCGCGACCCCTCCACTTT.

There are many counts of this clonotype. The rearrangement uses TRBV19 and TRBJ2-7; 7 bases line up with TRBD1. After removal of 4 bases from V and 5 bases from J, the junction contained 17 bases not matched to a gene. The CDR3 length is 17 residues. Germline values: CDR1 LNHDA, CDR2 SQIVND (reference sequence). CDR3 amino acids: CASSRGTAPYGRNEQYF. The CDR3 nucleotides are TGTGCCAGTAGTAGGGGGACAGCACCCTACGGACGGAACGAGCAGTACTTC. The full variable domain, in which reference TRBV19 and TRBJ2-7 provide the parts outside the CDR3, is DGGITQSPKYLFRKEGQNVTLSCEQNLNHDAMYWYRQDPGQGLRLIYYSQIVNDFQKGDIAEGYSVSREKKESFPLTVTSAQKNPTAFYLCASSRGTAPYGRNEQYFGPGTRLTVT.

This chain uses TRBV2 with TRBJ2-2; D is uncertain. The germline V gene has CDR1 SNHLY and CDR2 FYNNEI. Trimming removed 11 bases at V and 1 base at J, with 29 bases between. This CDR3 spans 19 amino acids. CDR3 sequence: CACCPASGLGYKNTGELFF. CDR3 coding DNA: TGTGCCTGCTGTCCCGCTAGTGGCTTAGGTTACAAGAACACCGGGGAGCTGTTTTTT.

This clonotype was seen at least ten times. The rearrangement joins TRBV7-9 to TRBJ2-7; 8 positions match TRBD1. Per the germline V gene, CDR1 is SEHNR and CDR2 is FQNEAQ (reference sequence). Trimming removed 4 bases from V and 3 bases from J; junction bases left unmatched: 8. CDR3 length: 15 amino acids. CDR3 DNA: TGTGCCAGCAGCTCCTTGGACAGGGTAGACTACGAGCAGTACTTC. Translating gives CASSSLDRVDYEQYF.

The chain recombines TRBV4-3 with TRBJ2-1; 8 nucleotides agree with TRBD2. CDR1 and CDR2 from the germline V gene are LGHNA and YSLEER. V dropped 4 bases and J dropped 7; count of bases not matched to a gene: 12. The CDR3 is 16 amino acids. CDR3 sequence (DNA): TGCGCCAGCAGCCCCAACCCGGGACTAGTTCGGAATGAGCAGTTCTTC. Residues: CASSPNPGLVRNEQFF.

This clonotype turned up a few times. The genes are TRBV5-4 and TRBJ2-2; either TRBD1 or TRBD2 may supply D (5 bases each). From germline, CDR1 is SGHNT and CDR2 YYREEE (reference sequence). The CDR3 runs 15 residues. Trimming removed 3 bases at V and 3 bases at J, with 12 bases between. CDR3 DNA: TGTGCCAGCAGCTGGGACCTAGGAGACACCGGGGAGCTGTTTTTT. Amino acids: CASSWDLGDTGELFF.

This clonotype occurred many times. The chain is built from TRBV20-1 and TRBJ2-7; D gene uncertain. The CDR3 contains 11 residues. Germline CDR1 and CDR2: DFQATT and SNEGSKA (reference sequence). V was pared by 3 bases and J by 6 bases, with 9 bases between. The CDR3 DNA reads TGCAGTGCTAGGGATGGGCTCGAGCAGTACTTC. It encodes CSARDGLEQYF.

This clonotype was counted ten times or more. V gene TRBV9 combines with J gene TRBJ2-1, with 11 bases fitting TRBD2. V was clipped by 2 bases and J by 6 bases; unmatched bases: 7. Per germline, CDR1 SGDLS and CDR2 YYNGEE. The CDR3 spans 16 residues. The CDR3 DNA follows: TGTGCCAGCAGCGTCCCGGGACTAGCGGAGACCAATGAGCAGTTCTTC. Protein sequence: CASSVPGLAETNEQFF.

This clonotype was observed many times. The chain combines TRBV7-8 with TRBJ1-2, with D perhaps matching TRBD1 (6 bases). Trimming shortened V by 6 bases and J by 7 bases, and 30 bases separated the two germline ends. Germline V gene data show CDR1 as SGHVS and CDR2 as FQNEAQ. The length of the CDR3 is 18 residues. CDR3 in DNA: TGTGCCAGCAGTGACCTGACAGGAGGGCCCTCGGCCGGGAGTGGCTACACCTTC. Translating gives CASSDLTGGPSAGSGYTF.

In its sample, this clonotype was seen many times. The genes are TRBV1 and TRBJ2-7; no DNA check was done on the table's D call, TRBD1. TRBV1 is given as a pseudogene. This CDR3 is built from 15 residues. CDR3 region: CTSSQDRGQGCEQYF. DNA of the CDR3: TGCACCAGCAGCCAAGATAGGGGACAGGGTTGTGAGCAGTACTTC.

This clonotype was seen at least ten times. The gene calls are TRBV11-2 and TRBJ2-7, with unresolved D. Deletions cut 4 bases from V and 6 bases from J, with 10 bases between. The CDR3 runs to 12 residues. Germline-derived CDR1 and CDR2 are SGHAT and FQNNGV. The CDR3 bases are TGTGCCAGCAGCTCCCTCGATAGCGAGCAGTACTTC. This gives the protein CASSSLDSEQYF.

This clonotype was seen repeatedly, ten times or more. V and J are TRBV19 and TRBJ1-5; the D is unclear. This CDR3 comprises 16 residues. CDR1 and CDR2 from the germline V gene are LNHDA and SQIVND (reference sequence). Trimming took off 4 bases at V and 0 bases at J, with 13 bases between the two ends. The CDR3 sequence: CASSSRTGSSNQPQHF. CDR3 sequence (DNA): TGTGCCAGTAGTAGCAGGACGGGAAGTAGCAATCAGCCCCAGCATTTT.

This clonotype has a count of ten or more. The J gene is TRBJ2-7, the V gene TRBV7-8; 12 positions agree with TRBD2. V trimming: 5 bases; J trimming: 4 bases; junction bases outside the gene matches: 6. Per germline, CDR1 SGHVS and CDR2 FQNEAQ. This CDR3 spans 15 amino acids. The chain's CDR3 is CASSPLAGGPYEQYF. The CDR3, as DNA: TGTGCCAGCAGCCCTCTAGCGGGAGGGCCTTACGAGCAGTACTTC. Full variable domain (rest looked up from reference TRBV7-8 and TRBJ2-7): GAGVSQSPRYKVAKRGQDVALRCDPISGHVSLFWYQQALGQGPEFLTYFQNEAQLDKSGLPSDRFFAERPEGSVSTLKIQRTQQEDSAVYLCASSPLAGGPYEQYFGPGTRLTVT.

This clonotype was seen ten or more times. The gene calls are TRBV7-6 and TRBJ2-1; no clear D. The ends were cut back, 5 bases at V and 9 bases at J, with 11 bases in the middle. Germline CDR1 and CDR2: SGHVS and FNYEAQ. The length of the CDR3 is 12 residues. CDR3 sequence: CASSPGVGEQFF. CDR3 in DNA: TGTGCCAGCAGCCCTGGGGTGGGTGAGCAGTTCTTC.